What follows are 28 T cell receptor beta chains derived from one specimen sequenced in a study of identical twins. MiXCR was run by TCRdb on the 5' RACE reads, yielding one entry per CDR3 protein. The data hold about 920,000 distinct CDR3 sequences, with around 12% observed a single time. This sample was shared with a second study, whose subject was yellow fever vaccine responses in identical twins.

Sequencing was done on a sample of PBMCs. The receptors shown here come from a woman younger than 30 in good health.

The chain links TRBV7-9 to TRBJ2-1; no clear D gene. The germline V gene encodes CDR1 SEHNR and CDR2 FQNEAQ (reference sequence). The CDR3 has 14 residues. Trimming took 1 base from V and 2 from J, leaving 6 bases between them. For the CDR3, the DNA is TGTGCCAGCAGCTTAGTGCAGGCCTACAATGAGCAGTTCTTC. Protein: CASSLVQAYNEQFF. The full variable domain, with the rest looked up from reference TRBV7-9 and TRBJ2-1, is DTGVSQNPRHKITKRGQNVTFRCDPISEHNRLYWYRQTLGQGPEFLTYFQNEAQLEKSRLLSDRFSAERPKGSFSTLEIQRTEQGDSAMYLCASSLVQAYNEQFFGPGTRLTVL.

This clonotype has at least ten counts. V and J are TRBV20-1 and TRBJ2-2; 11 bases are a match to TRBD2. Germline V gives CDR1 DFQATT, CDR2 SNEGSKA (reference sequence). Losses at the gene ends were 1 base for V and 3 bases for J; bases not matched to a gene: 1. The CDR3 contains 15 residues. CDR3 nucleotide sequence: TGCAGTGCTAGAGCGACTAGCGGGGACACCGGGGAGCTGTTTTTT. Protein: CSARATSGDTGELFF.

This clonotype came up a few times. This rearrangement joins TRBV3-1 to TRBJ2-3; no clear D. V shed 3 bases and J shed 2 bases, with 21 bases lying between them. This CDR3 comprises 18 residues. Germline CDR1 and CDR2: LGHDT and YNNKEL (reference sequence). This CDR3 reads CASSQPKPGSRHTDTQYF. CDR3 DNA: TGTGCCAGCAGCCAGCCGAAACCGGGTAGCCGACACACAGATACGCAGTATTTT.

The rearrangement uses TRBV6-6 and TRBJ2-3; D could derive from TRBD1 or TRBD2 (5 bases each). Germline V gene data show CDR1 as MNHNY and CDR2 as SVGAGI (reference sequence). Trimming stripped 5 bases from V and 10 bases from J, with 16 bases between. CDR3 size: 13 residues. CDR3 sequence reads: CASSPRGATAQYF. The DNA for the CDR3 is TGTGCCAGCAGTCCGAGAGGGGCGACGGCGCAGTATTTT.

This chain connects TRBV11-2 to TRBJ2-1, with TRBD2 matching 8 bases. From germline, CDR1 is SGHAT and CDR2 FQNNGV. There are 19 residues in the CDR3. Trimming at V came to 4 bases and at J to 5 bases, leaving 19 bases not matched to a gene. Here the CDR3 reads CASSSTSRVGSGVNNEQFF. The CDR3 bases are TGTGCCAGCAGCTCCACCTCACGAGTGGGTAGCGGGGTTAACAATGAGCAGTTCTTC.

A word on this clonotype: A junction boundary mismatches the germline segment, possibly from a read error. J is TRBJ2-7 and V is TRBV7-2; TRBD2 agrees at 8 bases. This CDR3 comprises 15 residues. Germline CDR1 SGHTA, CDR2 FQGNSA. The CDR3 spells CAGSLSSGGPYEQYF. CDR3 coding DNA: TGTGCCGGCAGCTTATCGTCGGGAGGGCCCTACGAGCAGTACTTC.

As to this clonotype: The conserved phenylalanine or tryptophan is not found at the CDR3 terminus, so this likely reflects a read error. No DNA is shown, since the ends of the CDR3 on it are uncertain; the CDR3 is the one TCRdb lists. The V call is TRBV20-1, the J call TRBJ2-5; the table assigns TRBD2, which was not confirmed against the DNA. Per the germline V gene, CDR1 is DFQATT and CDR2 is SNEGSKA (reference sequence). The CDR3 is made up of 11 amino acids, end residues included. CDR3 protein: CSARTSGGPGI.

The table lists this clonotype with a few counts. The chain carries TRBV11-1 and TRBJ2-5; TRBD2 agrees at 7 bases. V lost 2 bases and J lost 1; bases outside the gene matches: 7. Germline V CDR1 and CDR2: SGHAT, FQDESV (reference sequence). CDR3 size: 16 residues. The CDR3 sequence is CASSLNGAGIQETQYF. Here the CDR3 DNA reads TGTGCCAGCAGCTTAAATGGAGCGGGGATCCAAGAGACCCAGTACTTC.

This clonotype was counted only a few times. The chain employs TRBV27 and TRBJ2-7; D perhaps matches TRBD1 (6 bases). CDR1 and CDR2 from the germline V gene are MNHEY and SMNVEV (reference sequence). Trimming pared 6 bases from V and 0 bases from J, leaving 18 bases between. The CDR3 is made up of 16 amino acids. For the CDR3, the DNA is TGTGCCAGCAGAAACGCCGGGACACCCAGCTCCTACGAGCAGTACTTC. Amino acid sequence: CASRNAGTPSSYEQYF.

In its sample, this clonotype was seen many times. The chain uses TRBV2 and TRBJ1-1; D is unresolved. The CDR3 spans 12 residues. The germline V gene has CDR1 SNHLY and CDR2 FYNNEI. V was clipped by 5 bases and J by 4 bases, with 8 bases between them. The CDR3 bases are TGTGCCAGCAGTCGGGTTATCACTGAAGCTTTCTTT. Its translation is CASSRVITEAFF.

Turning to this clonotype: One end of the junction is discordant with germline, which a read error may explain. The chain links TRBV7-9 to TRBJ2-1; perhaps TRBD2 as D (6 bases). The CDR3 covers 15 residues. Germline V lookup: CDR1 SEHNR, CDR2 FQNEAQ (reference sequence). As DNA, the CDR3 is TGTGCCGGCAGCGCCGTGGGCGGGACTTACGGTGAGCAGTTCTTC. It yields the protein CAGSAVGGTYGEQFF.

The genes are TRBV5-5 and TRBJ2-1; 7 nucleotides align to TRBD1. V trimming: 2 bases; J trimming: 10 bases; junction bases outside the gene matches: 6. This CDR3 has 13 residues. Germline CDR1 SGHKS, CDR2 YYEKEE (reference sequence). The CDR3 DNA reads as TGTGCCAGCAGCTTTACAGGGGTGGGAGAGCAGTTCTTC. Residues: CASSFTGVGEQFF.

The rearrangement joins TRBV6-6 to TRBJ2-7; D ambiguous. This CDR3 has 13 amino acids. V lost 7 bases and J 1 base, leaving 11 bases between the germline ends. Germline loops: CDR1 MNHNY, CDR2 SVGAGI (reference sequence). DNA for the CDR3: TGTGCCAGCAAAGAACTACTTTCCTACGAGCAGTACTTC. It encodes CASKELLSYEQYF.

The chain uses TRBV29-1 and TRBJ1-1, with D maybe TRBD1 (6 bases). Germline-derived CDR1 and CDR2 are SQVTM and ANQGSEA. The ends were cut back, 7 bases at V and 2 bases at J, with 17 bases in the middle. The CDR3 runs 14 residues. The CDR3 sequence is CSAEDRYYNTEAFF. In DNA form, the CDR3 reads TGCAGCGCCGAAGACAGGTACTATAACACTGAAGCTTTCTTT.

This clonotype was counted only a few times. The chain employs TRBV6-6 and TRBJ2-1; D remains unclear. CDR1 is MNHNY, CDR2 SVGAGI, per germline (reference sequence). The CDR3 has 12 amino acids. The V end was cut by 6 bases, the J end by 7 bases, with 10 bases between. The chain's CDR3 is CASSIVLNEQFF. The CDR3 coding sequence is TGTGCCAGCAGCATCGTCCTAAATGAGCAGTTCTTC.

This chain uses TRBV28 with TRBJ2-5, with TRBD2 matching 7 bases. This CDR3 region has 17 residues. Germline V gene lookup returns CDR1 MDHEN and CDR2 SYDVKM. After removal of 3 bases from V and 6 bases from J, the junction contained 16 bases not matched to a gene. Here the CDR3 reads CASSFGGVYGSGKTQYF. The CDR3 DNA reads as TGTGCCAGCAGTTTCGGTGGAGTTTACGGGAGCGGGAAGACCCAGTACTTC.

This clonotype has a handful of counts. The V gene is TRBV5-1, the J gene TRBJ2-3, with 8 positions matching TRBD2. CDR3 size: 18 residues. Trimming took 3 bases from V and 0 from J; bases not matched to a gene: 12. CDR1 and CDR2 (germline): SGHRS, YFSETQ. The CDR3: CASSSRSGGQPSTDTQYF. The DNA for the CDR3 is TGCGCCAGCAGCTCTAGGTCGGGGGGGCAACCTAGCACAGATACGCAGTATTTT.

This clonotype was observed many times. The V call is TRBV28, the J call TRBJ2-1; weak D call: TRBD1 (6 bases). The CDR3 spans 14 residues. V lost 11 bases and J 5 bases, leaving 19 bases between the germline ends. Germline CDR1 is MDHEN and CDR2 is SYDVKM. The CDR3 DNA follows: TGTGCCTCACGGGGACAACGGGGTAACAATGAGCAGTTCTTC. This encodes CASRGQRGNNEQFF.

This clonotype was seen a few times. The chain couples TRBV7-6 to TRBJ2-1, with 8 bases matching TRBD2. CDR3 length: 15 residues. CDR1 is SGHVS, CDR2 FNYEAQ, per germline. V gave up 1 base and J gave up 9 bases; unmatched junction bases: 8. The CDR3 region is CASSLGTSQGGEQFF. CDR3 coding DNA: TGTGCCAGCAGCTTAGGGACTAGCCAAGGTGGTGAGCAGTTCTTC.

In this sample, this clonotype turned up many times. The gene calls are TRBV5-1 and TRBJ2-1, with 8 bases matching TRBD1. The germline V gene has CDR1 SGHRS and CDR2 YFSETQ. The CDR3 has 14 residues. The trim removed 2 bases at V and 8 bases at J, leaving 6 bases unmatched. CDR3 nucleotides: TGCGCCAGCAGCTTCGGCAGGGGGCCTGATGAGCAGTTCTTC. It translates to CASSFGRGPDEQFF.

This clonotype was recorded many times. The chain uses TRBV5-1 and TRBJ1-1; D is possibly TRBD1 (5 bases). In germline, CDR1 is SGHRS, CDR2 YFSETQ. CDR3 length equals 16 residues. Trimming left V 0 bases short and J 2 bases short, with 14 bases between. Written as DNA, the CDR3 is TGCGCCAGCAGCTTGGAGGGACGGACACTAAACACTGAAGCTTTCTTT. Translated: CASSLEGRTLNTEAFF.

This clonotype was counted between two and nine times. The chain links TRBV2 to TRBJ2-3; possibly TRBD2 for D (5 bases). The CDR3 spans 13 residues. Germline V CDR1 and CDR2: SNHLY, FYNNEI. Trimming removed 5 bases at V and 2 bases at J, with 8 bases between. This CDR3 is CASSRETTDTQYF. Written as DNA, the CDR3 is TGTGCCAGCAGTAGGGAGACCACAGATACGCAGTATTTT.

This clonotype was counted ten times or more. This sequence joins TRBV24-1 and TRBJ2-1; possibly TRBD1 or TRBD2 for D (5 bases each). CDR3 length: 16 residues. CDR1 KGHDR and CDR2 SFDVKD come from the germline V gene. V lost 4 bases, J lost 7 bases, and 19 bases lay in between. Here the CDR3 reads CATSDPGDPNQNEQFF. As DNA, the CDR3 is TGTGCCACCAGTGACCCCGGGGACCCCAACCAGAATGAGCAGTTCTTC.

This clonotype was detected only once. The chain has TRBV7-9 and TRBJ2-3; 7 nucleotides match TRBD1. V lost 2 bases, J lost 0 bases, and 5 bases stayed unmatched. The germline V gene encodes CDR1 SEHNR and CDR2 FQNEAQ (reference sequence). This CDR3 is built from 16 residues. The CDR3 nucleotides read TGTGCCAGCAGCTTACTTCCAGGGGGTAGCACAGATACGCAGTATTTT. Its translation: CASSLLPGGSTDTQYF.

This clonotype has ten or more counts. The chain carries TRBV5-1 and TRBJ2-5; D gene uncertain. Trimming took off 4 bases at V and 5 bases at J, with 21 bases between the two ends. The V gene's germline CDR1 is SGHRS and CDR2 YFSETQ. The CDR3 consists of 16 residues. The chain's CDR3 is CASSLTPDPPPETQYF. CDR3 DNA sequence: TGCGCCAGCAGCCTTACACCGGACCCTCCGCCGGAGACCCAGTACTTC.

A remark on this clonotype: One end of the junction varies from germline; a read error may be responsible. The chain carries TRBV9 and TRBJ2-1, with 7 bases matching TRBD2. The CDR3 is 13 residues long. Germline V gives CDR1 SGDLS, CDR2 YYNGEE. CDR3 loop: CASSGAGVLEQFF. The CDR3 DNA reads as TGTGCTAGCAGCGGGGCGGGAGTTCTTGAGCAGTTCTTC.

The chain joins TRBV5-1 to TRBJ2-1, with D possibly being TRBD2 (5 bases). Germline values: CDR1 SGHRS, CDR2 YFSETQ. CDR3 size: 16 residues. The V end was cut by 4 bases, the J end by 0 bases, with 14 bases between. The CDR3 reads CASSPSEGSSYNEQFF. In DNA form, the CDR3 reads TGCGCCAGCAGCCCCTCTGAGGGAAGCTCCTACAATGAGCAGTTCTTC.

This clonotype was counted a few times. The chain links TRBV12-3 or TRBV12-4 to TRBJ2-5, with 8 nucleotides matching TRBD1. This CDR3 spans 17 amino acids. The junction had 15 bases not matched to a gene; V was cut back by 5 bases and J by 4 bases. CDR3: CASSTMRGLTGGETQYF. The CDR3 coding sequence is TGTGCCAGCAGTACGATGAGGGGTCTAACAGGGGGAGAGACCCAGTACTTC.